The 27 T cell receptor beta chains presented below share a single source sample, sequenced in a study of cytomegalovirus exposure and HLA in healthy donors. Both 60 Vbeta primers and 13 Jbeta primers went into the PCR. Method: immunoSEQ multiplex PCR; TCRdb's copy keeps in-frame clones and lacks some. The table lists about 300,000 clones, roughly 89% of them singletons. Sequencing was done on a sample of PBMCs. The receptor source for this set is a man between 35 and 55 years old in good health and CMV-seropositive.

The CDR3 protein is CASSSRTGRGETQYF. The CDR3 bases are TGTGCCAGCAGCTCTAGGACCGGACGGGGAGAGACCCAGTACTTC. V gene TRBV5-4 combines with J gene TRBJ2-5, with a possible D match to TRBD2 (5 bases). Per germline, CDR1 SGHNT and CDR2 YYREEE (reference sequence). Trimming pared 3 bases from V and 4 bases from J, leaving 16 bases between. The CDR3 sequence is 15 residues long.

The chain couples TRBV19 to TRBJ1-1; possible D gene TRBD1, 6 bases. Germline V gives CDR1 LNHDA, CDR2 SQIVND (reference sequence). V lost 3 bases to trimming and J lost 0 bases, with 8 bases between them. The CDR3 has 14 amino acids. The CDR3 loop is CASSIRQVNTEAFF. As DNA, the CDR3 is TGTGCCAGTAGTATCAGACAGGTGAACACTGAAGCTTTCTTT.

V gene TRBV21-1 combines with J gene TRBJ2-7; TRBD2, the D gene given by the table, was not confirmed from the DNA. TRBV21-1 is shown as a pseudogene. This CDR3 has 16 residues. The CDR3: CASSNWGTRRPSEQYF. The CDR3 DNA reads TGTGCCAGCAGCAACTGGGGGACTCGTCGACCGTCGGAGCAGTACTTC.

This chain connects TRBV5-4 to TRBJ1-1; D gene uncertain. CDR1 SGHNT and CDR2 YYREEE come from the germline V gene (reference sequence). The CDR3 length is 16 residues. Trimming stripped 0 bases from V and 1 base from J, with 13 bases between. CDR3 coding DNA: TGTGCCAGCAGCTTGGGGCCCCAGACACCGAACACTGAAGCTTTCTTT. Translated: CASSLGPQTPNTEAFF.

A few counts support this clone. The gene calls are TRBV4-1 and TRBJ1-4; a weak D match, TRBD1 (6 bases). The germline CDR1 and CDR2 sequences are MGHRA and YSYEKL. Deletions cut 4 bases from V and 6 bases from J, with 12 bases between. The CDR3 consists of 14 residues. The CDR3 region has the DNA TGCGCCAGCAGCCCAGGGGCACTGGATGAAAAACTGTTTTTT. Residues: CASSPGALDEKLFF.

The chain employs TRBV19 and TRBJ2-7, with 8 bases identical to TRBD1. Germline values: CDR1 LNHDA, CDR2 SQIVND (reference sequence). The CDR3 extends over 14 amino acids. Unmatched junction bases numbered 8, after V lost 5 bases and J lost 5 bases. The CDR3 sequence: CASSGRTGSDEQYF. The CDR3 bases are TGTGCCAGTAGTGGACGGACAGGGAGCGACGAGCAGTACTTC. Filled out from reference TRBV19 and TRBJ2-7, the complete variable domain reads DGGITQSPKYLFRKEGQNVTLSCEQNLNHDAMYWYRQDPGQGLRLIYYSQIVNDFQKGDIAEGYSVSREKKESFPLTVTSAQKNPTAFYLCASSGRTGSDEQYFGPGTRLTVT.

A single count supports this clone. The chain has TRBV5-1 and TRBJ2-1; perhaps TRBD2 as D (5 bases). Trimming removed 3 bases from V and 0 bases from J, with 10 bases in between. The CDR3 is 15 amino acids. The germline V gene encodes CDR1 SGHRS and CDR2 YFSETQ. The CDR3 DNA is TGCGCCAGCAGCTCCGGGGTGAGCTCCTACAATGAGCAGTTCTTC. This sequence encodes CASSSGVSSYNEQFF.

This chain links TRBV28 with TRBJ2-1, with 7 bases matching TRBD2. The junction had 12 bases not matched to a gene; V was cut back by 9 bases and J by 7 bases. This CDR3 is built from 14 residues. Germline CDR1 is MDHEN and CDR2 is SYDVKM. The CDR3 region has the DNA TGTGCCAGTTACATGGGAGGGCCGGGGAATGAGCAGTTCTTC. It translates to CASYMGGPGNEQFF.

This clone appeared a single time. The genes are TRBV4-2 and TRBJ2-1, with 7 bases matching TRBD2. The CDR3 consists of 14 residues. Germline V gene data show CDR1 as LGHNA and CDR2 as YNFKEQ. J gave up 8 bases and V 4 bases, and 8 bases lay outside the gene matches. The chain's CDR3 is CASSPQREGYEQFF. The CDR3 DNA is TGTGCCAGCAGCCCCCAGCGGGAAGGGTATGAGCAGTTCTTC.

This rearrangement joins TRBV5-1 to TRBJ1-1, with 9 bases lining up with TRBD1. The CDR3 covers 14 residues. Unmatched junction bases numbered 5, after V lost 4 bases and J lost 4 bases. CDR1 and CDR2 (germline): SGHRS, YFSETQ. The CDR3 coding sequence is TGCGCCAGCAGCCTAGGACAGGGGCGCACTGAAGCTTTCTTT. Its translation is CASSLGQGRTEAFF.

The rearrangement joins TRBV30 to TRBJ1-5; 8 nucleotides align to TRBD1. J was trimmed by 1 base and V by 2 bases; bases with no gene match: 4. The CDR3 has 15 residues. Per germline, CDR1 GTSNPN and CDR2 SVGIG (reference sequence). As DNA, the CDR3 is TGTGCCTGGAGTAGACAGGGGACGAGCAATCAGCCCCAGCATTTT. Protein product: CAWSRQGTSNQPQHF.

The chain recombines TRBV7-3 with TRBJ2-7; D uncertain. In germline, CDR1 is SGHTA, CDR2 FQGTGA. Deletions cut 1 base from V and 3 bases from J, with 13 bases between. The CDR3 spans 15 residues. The CDR3 region is CASSLSGGRNYEQYF. CDR3 in DNA: TGTGCCAGCAGCTTAAGTGGTGGCAGAAACTACGAGCAGTACTTC.

The CDR3 is CASSQDLAGDLLTDTQYF. CDR3 DNA sequence: TGTGCCAGCAGCCAAGATCTAGCGGGGGATCTACTCACAGATACGCAGTATTTT. J is TRBJ2-3 and V is TRBV4-2, with 10 bases matching TRBD2. The CDR3 totals 18 residues. V gave up 0 bases and J gave up 2 bases; unmatched junction bases: 8. Germline V gives CDR1 LGHNA, CDR2 YNFKEQ.

Of note for this clone: The sample has other DNA sequences that encode this CDR3 too. This rearrangement joins TRBV4-2 to TRBJ2-1; weak D call: TRBD2 (6 bases). The germline V gene has CDR1 LGHNA and CDR2 YNFKEQ. The CDR3 has 13 residues. V was trimmed by 9 bases and J by 3 bases, leaving 12 bases between them. The CDR3 nucleotides are TGTGCCAGGGAGGGGCAGGGCTACAATGAGCAGTTCTTC. As protein: CAREGQGYNEQFF.

The count of this clone is one. The chain is built from TRBV27 and TRBJ2-5; D may be TRBD1 (5 bases). The CDR3 has 13 amino acids. The V and J ends lost 4 bases and 3 bases respectively, with 9 bases between them. Germline loops: CDR1 MNHEY, CDR2 SMNVEV (reference sequence). CDR3 sequence reads: CASSWGAEETQYF. The CDR3 DNA follows: TGTGCCAGCAGTTGGGGCGCAGAAGAGACCCAGTACTTC.

The CDR3 spells CASSLGQQNTEAFF. As DNA, the CDR3 is TGTGCCAGCAGCTTAGGACAGCAGAACACTGAAGCTTTCTTT. The chain joins TRBV7-9 to TRBJ1-1; TRBD1 might be the D (5 bases). V lost 1 base and J 1 base, leaving 7 bases between the germline ends. There are 14 residues in the CDR3. The germline V gene encodes CDR1 SEHNR and CDR2 FQNEAQ (reference sequence).

The V gene is TRBV27, the J gene TRBJ2-7; 7 bases map to TRBD1. The CDR3 has 16 amino acids. Germline loops: CDR1 MNHEY, CDR2 SMNVEV (reference sequence). V gave up 0 bases and J gave up 2 bases; unmatched junction bases: 7. The CDR3 is CASSLSPQGFAYEQYF. The CDR3, as DNA: TGTGCCAGCAGTTTATCCCCACAGGGGTTTGCCTACGAGCAGTACTTC.

This clone was detected once. The chain links TRBV2 to TRBJ2-6, with TRBD1 matching over 9 bases. CDR3 size: 17 residues. Trimming cost V 6 bases and J 1 base; bases outside gene matches: 7. Germline assignment: CDR1 SNHLY and CDR2 FYNNEI. CDR3 region: CASRRDRVLSGANVLTF. CDR3 coding DNA: TGTGCCAGCAGACGGGACAGGGTTCTGTCTGGGGCCAACGTCCTGACTTTC.

This chain uses TRBV11-2 with TRBJ2-2; 7 positions match TRBD1. From germline, CDR1 is SGHAT and CDR2 FQNNGV. The J segment lost 9 bases and the V segment lost 4 bases, leaving 8 bases of the junction unmatched. The CDR3 covers 14 residues. CDR3 DNA: TGTGCCAGCAGCTCTCGGCAGGGGGAGTGGGAGCTGTTTTTT. Translation: CASSSRQGEWELFF.

The CDR3 spells CASSIDWTERNTIYF. The CDR3 nucleotides read TGTGCCAGTAGTATAGACTGGACAGAGAGAAACACCATATATTTT. The chain is built from TRBV19 and TRBJ1-3, with TRBD1 as a possible D gene (6 bases). The CDR3 is 15 residues long. CDR1 and CDR2 from the germline V gene are LNHDA and SQIVND (reference sequence). Trimming left V 0 bases short and J 5 bases short, with 11 bases between.

The chain links TRBV5-8 to TRBJ1-6, with 8 bases matching TRBD1. From germline, CDR1 is SGHTS and CDR2 YDEGEE. V dropped 1 base and J dropped 9; count of bases not matched to a gene: 3. CDR3 length: 14 residues. The CDR3 is CASSLLRGRSPLHF. In DNA form, the CDR3 reads TGTGCCAGCAGCTTGCTCAGGGGGCGTTCACCCCTCCACTTT.

The gene calls are TRBV29-1 and TRBJ1-1; 8 bases map to TRBD1. The CDR3 consists of 15 residues. CDR1 is SQVTM and CDR2 is ANQGSEA in the germline V gene. With V trimmed by 1 base and J by 3 bases, 7 bases remained unmatched. CDR3 bases: TGCAGCGTTGAAGTTCCCGGACAGGGATACACTGAAGCTTTCTTT. The encoded protein is CSVEVPGQGYTEAFF.

The rearrangement joins TRBV5-4 to TRBJ2-5; D may be TRBD2 (5 bases). The assigned J gene may be wrong: the sequence end matches TRBJ2-7 better. This CDR3 has 13 amino acids. CDR1 is SGHNT and CDR2 is YYREEE in the germline V gene (reference sequence). The CDR3 sequence: CASSLGPGYEQYF. The CDR3 nucleotides are TGTGCCAGCAGCTTGGGTCCGGGATACGAGCAGTACTTC.

This clone occurred a few times. The V and J genes are TRBV5-6 and TRBJ1-1; D might be TRBD1 (6 bases). The CDR3 is 15 amino acids. V was trimmed by 1 base and J by 4 bases, leaving 14 bases between them. Germline CDR1 is SGHDT and CDR2 is YYEEEE. CDR3 DNA sequence: TGTGCCAGCAGCTTGTATTCAGGGGTCAGCACTGAAGCTTTCTTT. It translates to CASSLYSGVSTEAFF.

The count of this clone is one. The chain employs TRBV15 and TRBJ1-2; TRBD1 matches at 12 bases. This CDR3 is 15 amino acids long. The germline CDR1 and CDR2 sequences are LNHNV and YYDKDF (reference sequence). The V gene end was trimmed by 0 bases and the J gene end by 6 bases; junction bases not matched to a gene: 2. In DNA form, the CDR3 reads TGTGCCACCAGCAGAGAGGGGACAGGGGGCGATGGCTACACCTTC. Protein product: CATSREGTGGDGYTF. Using reference TRBV15 and TRBJ1-2 for the parts outside the CDR3, the full variable domain is DAMVIQNPRYQVTQFGKPVTLSCSQTLNHNVMYWYQQKSSQAPKLLFHYYDKDFNNEADTPDNFQSRRPNTSFCFLDIRSPGLGDTAMYLCATSREGTGGDGYTFGSGTRLTVV.

This clone is a singleton in its sample. This chain connects TRBV5-6 to TRBJ1-1; a possible D gene is TRBD1 (5 bases). This CDR3 is built from 15 residues. CDR1 is SGHDT, CDR2 YYEEEE, per germline. Deletions cut 2 bases from V and 2 bases from J, with 13 bases between. The CDR3 is CASSFGRGFNTEAFF. The CDR3 DNA is TGTGCCAGCAGCTTCGGGAGGGGTTTTAACACTGAAGCTTTCTTT.

This clone was counted a few times. The chain recombines TRBV19 with TRBJ1-5; 9 nucleotides agree with TRBD1. The CDR3 extends over 17 amino acids. Germline V gives CDR1 LNHDA, CDR2 SQIVND (reference sequence). J was trimmed by 2 bases and V by 0 bases; bases with no gene match: 5. This CDR3 reads CASSIDEQGAGNQPQHF. CDR3 coding DNA: TGTGCCAGTAGTATAGACGAACAGGGGGCTGGCAATCAGCCCCAGCATTTT. Variable domain in full (rest from reference TRBV19 and TRBJ1-5): DGGITQSPKYLFRKEGQNVTLSCEQNLNHDAMYWYRQDPGQGLRLIYYSQIVNDFQKGDIAEGYSVSREKKESFPLTVTSAQKNPTAFYLCASSIDEQGAGNQPQHFGDGTRLSIL.